This T cell receptor beta chain is drawn from a study of blood T cell repertoires in COVID-19. The data were produced by immunoSEQ multiplex PCR, yet TCRdb's version contains in-frame clones alone and is incomplete. The table includes 150,000 to 200,000 clones, about 83% detected once. Germline assignment: CDR1 ENHRY and CDR2 SYGVKD. The CDR3 loop spans 18 amino acids. V gave up 3 bases and J gave up 0 bases, with 15 bases separating them. This sequence was found in a person aged 70 to 79 with COVID-19, enrolled during active disease. The sequenced sample was peripheral blood. The chain couples TRBV10-3 to TRBJ2-6; D is possibly TRBD2 (7 bases). This chain's CDR3 is CAISDRRGASSGANVLTF. In nucleotides, the CDR3 is TGTGCCATCAGTGACCGTCGGGGGGCTAGCTCTGGGGCCAACGTCCTGACTTTC.